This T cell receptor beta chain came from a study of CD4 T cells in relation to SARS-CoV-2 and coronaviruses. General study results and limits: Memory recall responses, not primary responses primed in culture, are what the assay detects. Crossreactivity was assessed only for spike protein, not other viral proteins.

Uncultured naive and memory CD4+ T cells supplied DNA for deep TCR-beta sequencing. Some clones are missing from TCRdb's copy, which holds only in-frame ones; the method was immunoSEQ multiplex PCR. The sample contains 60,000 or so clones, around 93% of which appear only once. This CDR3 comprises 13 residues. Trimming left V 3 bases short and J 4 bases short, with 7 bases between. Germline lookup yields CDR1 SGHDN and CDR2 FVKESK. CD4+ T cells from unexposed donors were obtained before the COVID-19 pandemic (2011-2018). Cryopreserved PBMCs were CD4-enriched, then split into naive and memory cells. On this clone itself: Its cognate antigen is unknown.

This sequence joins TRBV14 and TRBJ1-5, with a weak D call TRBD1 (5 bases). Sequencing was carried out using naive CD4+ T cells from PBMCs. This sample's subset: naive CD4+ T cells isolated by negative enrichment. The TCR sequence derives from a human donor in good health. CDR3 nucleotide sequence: TGTGCCAGCAGCCAGGGGGGGAATCAGCCCCAGCATTTT. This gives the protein CASSQGGNQPQHF.